This T cell receptor (beta chain) was documented in a study of T cells expressing NK-cell markers (dated by TCRdb to 2020 to 2021). For the study in its entirety: TCR beta-chain repertoires were profiled in sorted CD3+CD56+NKG2C+, CD3+CD56+NKG2C- and CD3+CD56-NKG2C+ T-cell subsets from several donors. Libraries were sequenced as 2 x 150 bp reads on Illumina HiSeq 2000/2500, MiSeq or NextSeq. All eight donors whose samples were sequenced were randomly selected healthy volunteers, three of them men and five women. Among the eight sequenced donors, seven were HCMV-seropositive and one was HCMV-seronegative. General conclusions and limits of the study: Those dominant clonotypes were again the most abundant among CD3+CD56-NKG2C+ cells in a few donors, at about 28.3-65%. In over five donors, the dominant CD3+CD56+NKG2C+ clonotypes were found to rank among the top 10 CD8+ clonotypes and to make up 1.0-7.0% of CD8+ T cells. Whether the expanded NKG2C-expressing T cell clones were specific for HCMV antigens remained unclear.

Details on this clonotype: It lacks a known antigen.

To determine HCMV serostatus, a commercial ELISA kit was used to detect HCMV-specific IgG in serum. Peripheral blood mononuclear cells were isolated from blood by Ficoll density gradient centrifugation. Counted from cysteine to phenylalanine, this CDR3 has 13 amino acids. This entry has no DNA. The germline V gene (reference sequence) sets CDR1 to PRHDT and CDR2 to FYEKMQ. Sequencing took place on an Illumina HiSeq 2000. TCR beta cDNA libraries were made by 5'RACE template switching that added a universal primer site and unique molecular identifiers. Priming for cDNA synthesis came from the TCR beta constant segment, and two successive PCR amplification steps followed. In the authors' own workflow: MIGEC handled demultiplexing of the reads and grouping by UMI, while MiTCR was used to assemble and quantify clonotypes. Only TCR cDNA sequences supported by at least two reads were kept to exclude erroneous sequences. Downstream repertoire analysis used the tcR package, and clonotypes were matched across fractions by CDR3 nucleotide sequence plus V segment. VDJmatch was used to annotate antigen specificity against VDJdb, with one amino acid substitution in CDR3 permitted. TCRdb reprocessed the sequencing reads and holds a single record per CDR3 protein sequence, with no DNA. The V and J calls and clone size come from TCRdb's table, not from the authors' own analysis. The table for this sample records about 550,000 distinct CDR3 sequences. Approximately 3.5% of the sample rests with the top ten.

In this chain, TRBV13 is recombined with TRBJ2-5. Specimen: blood T cells: a sorted CD56 or NKG2C T cell subset, CD4+ or CD8+ T cells, or bulk PBMC T cells (not recorded which). This TCR was sampled from a man aged 18 to 35 in good health. Donor details come from another sample of the same person, matched by shared clones. The CDR3 in this case is CASTLGDSETQYF.